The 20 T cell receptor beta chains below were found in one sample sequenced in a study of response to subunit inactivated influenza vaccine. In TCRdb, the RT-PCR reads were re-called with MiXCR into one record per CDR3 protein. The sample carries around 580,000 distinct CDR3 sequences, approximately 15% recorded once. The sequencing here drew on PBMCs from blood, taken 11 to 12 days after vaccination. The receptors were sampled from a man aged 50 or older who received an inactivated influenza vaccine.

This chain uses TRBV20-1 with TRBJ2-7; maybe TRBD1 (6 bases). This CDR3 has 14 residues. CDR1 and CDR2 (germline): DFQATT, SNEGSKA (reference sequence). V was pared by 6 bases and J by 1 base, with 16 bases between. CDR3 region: CSATQGQLSYEQYF. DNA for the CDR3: TGCAGTGCCACTCAAGGACAGCTTTCCTACGAGCAGTACTTC.

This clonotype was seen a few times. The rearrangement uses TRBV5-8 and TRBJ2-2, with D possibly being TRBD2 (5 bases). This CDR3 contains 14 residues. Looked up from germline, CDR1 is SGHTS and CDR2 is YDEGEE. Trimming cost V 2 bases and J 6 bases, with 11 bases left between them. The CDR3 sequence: CASSFLLEAGELFF. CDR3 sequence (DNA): TGTGCCAGCAGCTTCCTACTAGAGGCCGGGGAGCTGTTTTTT.

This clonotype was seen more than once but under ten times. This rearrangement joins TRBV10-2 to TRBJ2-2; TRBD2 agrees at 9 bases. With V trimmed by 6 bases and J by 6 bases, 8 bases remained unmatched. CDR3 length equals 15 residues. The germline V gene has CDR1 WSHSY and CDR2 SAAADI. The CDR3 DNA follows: TGCGCCAGCAGGGGCGGGGGGGCTATCGCCGGGGAGCTGTTTTTT. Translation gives CASRGGGAIAGELFF.

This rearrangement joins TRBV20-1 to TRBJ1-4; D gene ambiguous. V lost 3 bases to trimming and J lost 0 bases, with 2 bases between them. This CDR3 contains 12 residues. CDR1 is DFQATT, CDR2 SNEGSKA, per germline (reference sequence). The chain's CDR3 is CSASPTNEKLFF. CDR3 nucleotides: TGCAGTGCTAGCCCAACTAATGAAAAACTGTTTTTT.

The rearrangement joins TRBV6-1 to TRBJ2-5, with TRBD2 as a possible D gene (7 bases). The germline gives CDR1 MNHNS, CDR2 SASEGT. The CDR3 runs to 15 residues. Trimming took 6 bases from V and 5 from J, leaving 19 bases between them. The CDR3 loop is CASSSAGLGGETQYF. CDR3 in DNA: TGTGCCAGCAGCTCAGCGGGGTTAGGGGGTGAGACCCAGTACTTC.

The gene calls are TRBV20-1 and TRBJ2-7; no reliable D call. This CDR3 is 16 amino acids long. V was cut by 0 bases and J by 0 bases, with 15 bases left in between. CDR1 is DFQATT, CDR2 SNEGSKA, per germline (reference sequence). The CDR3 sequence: CSARDSSGVPSYEQYF. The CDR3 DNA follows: TGCAGTGCTAGAGATTCGTCTGGGGTCCCCTCCTACGAGCAGTACTTC.

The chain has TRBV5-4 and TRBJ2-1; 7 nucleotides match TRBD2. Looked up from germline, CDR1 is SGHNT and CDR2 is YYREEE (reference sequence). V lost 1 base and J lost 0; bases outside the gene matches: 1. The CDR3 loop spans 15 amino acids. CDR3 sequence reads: CASSLLAVSYNEQFF. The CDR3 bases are TGTGCCAGCAGCTTGCTAGCGGTCTCCTACAATGAGCAGTTCTTC.

The CDR3 DNA reads TGTGCCAGCAGTCCCGAGGGACGCGGGATCTCAGATACGCAGTATTTT. It specifies CASSPEGRGISDTQYF. The chain links TRBV6-7 to TRBJ2-3; TRBD2 is a possible D gene (6 bases). TRBV6-7 is given ORF status, its function remaining uncertain. The CDR3 covers 16 residues. V gave up 5 bases and J gave up 4 bases, with 19 bases separating them.

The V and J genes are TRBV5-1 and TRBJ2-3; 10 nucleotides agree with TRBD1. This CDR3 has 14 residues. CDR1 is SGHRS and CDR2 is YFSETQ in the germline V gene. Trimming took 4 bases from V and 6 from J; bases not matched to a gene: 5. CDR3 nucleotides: TGCGCCAGCAGCGTGGGACAGGGGTTGGATACGCAGTATTTT. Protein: CASSVGQGLDTQYF. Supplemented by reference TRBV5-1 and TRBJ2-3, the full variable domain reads KAGVTQTPRYLIKTRGQQVTLSCSPISGHRSVSWYQQTPGQGLQFLFEYFSETQRNKGNFPGRFSGRQFSNSRSEMNVSTLELGDSALYLCASSVGQGLDTQYFGPGTRLTVL.

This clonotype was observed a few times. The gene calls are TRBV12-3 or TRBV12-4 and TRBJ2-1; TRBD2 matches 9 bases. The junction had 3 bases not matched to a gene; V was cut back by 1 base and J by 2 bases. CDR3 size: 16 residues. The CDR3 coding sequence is TGTGCCAGCAGTTTAGTGGCGGGGGGGGCCTACAATGAGCAGTTCTTC. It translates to CASSLVAGGAYNEQFF.

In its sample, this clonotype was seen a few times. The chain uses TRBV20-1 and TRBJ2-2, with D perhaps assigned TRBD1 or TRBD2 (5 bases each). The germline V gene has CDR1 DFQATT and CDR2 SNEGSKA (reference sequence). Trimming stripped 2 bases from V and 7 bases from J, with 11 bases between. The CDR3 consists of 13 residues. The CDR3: CSARYGGNGELFF. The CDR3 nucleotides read TGCAGTGCTAGATATGGGGGAAACGGGGAGCTGTTTTTT.

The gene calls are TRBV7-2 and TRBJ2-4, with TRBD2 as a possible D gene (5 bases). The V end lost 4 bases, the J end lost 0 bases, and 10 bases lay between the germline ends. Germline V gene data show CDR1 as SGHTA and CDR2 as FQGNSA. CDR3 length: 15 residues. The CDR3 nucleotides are TGTGCCAGCAGCTCCGGAGGATTAGCCAAAAACATTCAGTACTTC. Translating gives CASSSGGLAKNIQYF.

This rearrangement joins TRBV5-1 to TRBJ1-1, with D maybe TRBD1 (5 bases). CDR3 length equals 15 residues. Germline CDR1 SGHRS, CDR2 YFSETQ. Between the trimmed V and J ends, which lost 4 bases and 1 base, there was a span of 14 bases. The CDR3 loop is CASSAAGGGNTEAFF. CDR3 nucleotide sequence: TGCGCCAGCAGCGCCGCTGGGGGGGGGAACACTGAAGCTTTCTTT.

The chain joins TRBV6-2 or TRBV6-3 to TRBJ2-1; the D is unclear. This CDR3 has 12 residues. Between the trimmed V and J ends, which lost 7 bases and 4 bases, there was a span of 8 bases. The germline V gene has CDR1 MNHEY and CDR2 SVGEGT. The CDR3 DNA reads TGTGCCAGCACCTCTCGGTACAATGAGCAGTTCTTC. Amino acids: CASTSRYNEQFF.

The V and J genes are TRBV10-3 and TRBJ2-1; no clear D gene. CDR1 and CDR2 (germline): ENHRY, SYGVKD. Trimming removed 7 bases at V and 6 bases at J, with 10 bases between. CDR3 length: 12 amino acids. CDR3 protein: CAITQGINEQFF. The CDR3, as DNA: TGTGCCATCACTCAAGGGATCAATGAGCAGTTCTTC.

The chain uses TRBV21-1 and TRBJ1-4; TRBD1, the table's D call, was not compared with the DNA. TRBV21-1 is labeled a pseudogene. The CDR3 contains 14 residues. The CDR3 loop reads CASSQVPPDEKLFF. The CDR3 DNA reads TGTGCCAGCAGCCAAGTTCCCCCAGATGAAAAACTGTTTTTT.

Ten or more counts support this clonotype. The CDR3 protein is CASSQMNRHRPYEQYF. DNA for the CDR3: TGTGCCAGCAGCCAGATGAACCGACACCGACCCTACGAGCAGTACTTC. V gene TRBV3-1 combines with J gene TRBJ2-7; D ambiguous. Germline V gene sequence: CDR1 LGHDT, CDR2 YNNKEL (reference sequence). The CDR3 is made up of 16 amino acids. The V end was cut by 3 bases, the J end by 2 bases, with 17 bases between.

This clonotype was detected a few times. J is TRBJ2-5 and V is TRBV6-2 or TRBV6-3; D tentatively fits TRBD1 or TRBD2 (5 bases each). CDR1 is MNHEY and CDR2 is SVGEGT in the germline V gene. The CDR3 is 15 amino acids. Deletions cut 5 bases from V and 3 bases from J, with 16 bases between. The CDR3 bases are TGTGCCAGCAGTCGCCCCCGGGGCTTAGAAGAGACCCAGTACTTC. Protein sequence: CASSRPRGLEETQYF.

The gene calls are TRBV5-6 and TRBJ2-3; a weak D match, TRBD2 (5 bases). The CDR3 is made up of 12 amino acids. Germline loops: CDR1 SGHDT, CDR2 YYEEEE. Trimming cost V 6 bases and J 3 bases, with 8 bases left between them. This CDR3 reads CASTSGTDTQYF. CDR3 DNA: TGTGCCAGCACCTCGGGGACAGATACGCAGTATTTT.

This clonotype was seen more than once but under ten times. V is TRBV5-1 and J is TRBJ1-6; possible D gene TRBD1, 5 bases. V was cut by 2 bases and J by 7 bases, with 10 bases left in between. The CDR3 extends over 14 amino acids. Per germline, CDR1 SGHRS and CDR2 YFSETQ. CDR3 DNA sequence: TGCGCCAGCAGCTTATTGCAGGGAAATTCACCCCTCCACTTT. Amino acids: CASSLLQGNSPLHF.